The 30 T cell receptor beta chains below come from one sample, sequenced in a study of breast tumors, draining lymph nodes, adjacent tissues. The lymph nodes were axillary draining lymph nodes from breast cancer patients. One entry per CDR3 protein results from TCRdb running MiXCR on the multiplex PCR reads. Seen here are 180,000 or so distinct CDR3 sequences, 30% to 40% observed once, and the top ten hold roughly 4.3%. The material sequenced was axillary lymph node tissue. The receptors stem from a female donor with breast cancer. Some clones in this sample may be carry-over from other donors' samples.

This clonotype came up many times. This sequence joins TRBV9 and TRBJ1-2, with D tentatively TRBD1 (6 bases). The CDR3 contains 14 residues. V was trimmed by 6 bases and J by 10 bases, leaving 22 bases between them. Germline assignment: CDR1 SGDLS and CDR2 YYNGEE. The CDR3 reads CASNPSGGPEPYTF. Here the CDR3 DNA reads TGTGCCAGCAACCCTTCGGGGGGCCCTGAACCCTACACCTTC.

Worth noting for this clonotype: One end of the junction fails to match germline, which may point to a read error. V usage is TRBV4-3 and J usage is TRBJ2-3, with D perhaps matching TRBD1 or TRBD2 (6 bases each). Germline lookup yields CDR1 LGHNA and CDR2 YSLEER. The CDR3 loop spans 15 amino acids. The CDR3 here is CASNQQGGGADTQYF. CDR3 bases: TGCGCCAGCAACCAACAGGGAGGAGGCGCAGATACGCAGTATTTT.

This clonotype was detected a few times. The chain links TRBV3-1 to TRBJ2-5; 10 bases are shared with TRBD1. The CDR3 totals 14 residues. Germline values: CDR1 LGHDT, CDR2 YNNKEL (reference sequence). With V trimmed by 4 bases and J by 3 bases, 2 bases remained unmatched. The CDR3 protein is CASSPDRGEETQYF. CDR3 nucleotide sequence: TGTGCCAGCAGCCCGGACAGGGGGGAAGAGACCCAGTACTTC.

At least ten counts were recorded for this clonotype. The chain recombines TRBV19 with TRBJ2-5; D is perhaps TRBD2 (5 bases). V lost 5 bases and J 2 bases, leaving 12 bases between the germline ends. Germline-derived CDR1 and CDR2 are LNHDA and SQIVND (reference sequence). The CDR3 contains 14 residues. The CDR3 here is CASSPSGAQETQYF. The CDR3 nucleotides read TGTGCCAGTAGTCCCAGCGGAGCTCAAGAGACCCAGTACTTC.

V gene TRBV4-1 combines with J gene TRBJ1-5; TRBD1 is a possible D gene (5 bases). Trimming took 5 bases from V and 7 from J, leaving 18 bases between them. From germline, CDR1 is MGHRA and CDR2 YSYEKL. The CDR3 runs 15 residues. Here the CDR3 reads CASSEPGGGRQPQHF. As DNA, the CDR3 is TGCGCCAGCAGCGAACCGGGGGGGGGAAGGCAGCCCCAGCATTTT.

This clonotype was picked up many times. The genes are TRBV15 and TRBJ2-3; D remains ambiguous. The V gene's germline CDR1 is LNHNV and CDR2 YYDKDF (reference sequence). The CDR3 covers 13 residues. Trimming pared 1 base from V and 6 bases from J, leaving 8 bases between. CDR3 sequence: CATSRVPLDTQYF. The CDR3 DNA follows: TGTGCCACCAGCAGAGTCCCCTTGGATACGCAGTATTTT.

This clonotype was observed many times. This chain links TRBV20-1 with TRBJ1-2; D possibly corresponds to TRBD1 (5 bases). Germline V CDR1 and CDR2: DFQATT, SNEGSKA (reference sequence). The CDR3 runs to 13 residues. Trimming removed 2 bases at V and 6 bases at J, with 13 bases between. CDR3 coding DNA: TGCAGTGCTAGAACCGGGACCCCGGATGGCTACACCTTC. Translated: CSARTGTPDGYTF.

In the case of this clonotype: With a much larger clone just one base away, this may be a read error. The chain links TRBV12-3 or TRBV12-4 to TRBJ2-1, with TRBD2 identical over 9 bases. J lost 9 bases, V lost 3 bases, and 9 bases had no gene match. The CDR3 is 15 amino acids. The DNA for the CDR3 is TGTGCCAGCAGTTTCGGCGGGAGGGCCGAGGGTGAGCAGTTCTTC. This codes for CASSFGGRAEGEQFF.

Many counts were recorded for this clonotype. The genes are TRBV6-5 and TRBJ1-2; 7 bases fit TRBD1. J was trimmed by 4 bases and V by 6 bases; bases with no gene match: 8. CDR3 length: 14 amino acids. Germline V gives CDR1 MNHEY, CDR2 SVGAGI. The CDR3, as DNA: TGTGCCAGCAGCCGGGCTGCAGGGGGCTATGGCTACACCTTC. Its translation: CASSRAAGGYGYTF.

As regards this clonotype: The conserved phenylalanine or tryptophan is not found at the CDR3 terminus, so this likely reflects a read error. The gene calls are TRBV7-2 and TRBJ2-7; D is possibly TRBD2 (6 bases). Germline V gives CDR1 SGHTA, CDR2 FQGNSA. CDR3 length equals 12 residues. V gave up 8 bases and J gave up 6 bases, with 14 bases separating them. This chain's CDR3 is CASGPSGGEQYL. CDR3 coding DNA: TGTGCCAGCGGCCCCTCCGGGGGCGAGCAGTACCTC.

The chain combines TRBV5-1 with TRBJ1-6; possibly TRBD1 for D (6 bases). The germline V and J ends were trimmed by 0 bases and 3 bases, with 10 bases remaining between them. The germline CDR1 and CDR2 sequences are SGHRS and YFSETQ. CDR3 length: 16 amino acids. The CDR3 loop is CASSLVGARYNSPLHF. CDR3 nucleotides: TGCGCCAGCAGCTTGGTGGGGGCCCGCTATAATTCACCCCTCCACTTT.

In regard to this clonotype: Given the absence of the conserved phenylalanine or tryptophan at the CDR3 end, a read error is likely. V is TRBV9 and J is TRBJ2-2; D might be TRBD2 (5 bases). Germline V gene data show CDR1 as SGDLS and CDR2 as YYNGEE. CDR3 length equals 13 residues. The chain's CDR3 is CASSPPNTGVLFS. DNA for the CDR3: TGTGCCAGCAGCCCCCCCAACACCGGGGTGCTGTTTTCT.

A word on this clonotype: Given the absence of the conserved phenylalanine or tryptophan at the CDR3 end, a read error is likely. The genes are TRBV6-5 and TRBJ1-1; possibly TRBD1 for D (5 bases). V shed 5 bases and J shed 0 bases, with 7 bases lying between them. The CDR3 runs to 13 residues. Germline lookup yields CDR1 MNHEY and CDR2 SVGAGI. The CDR3 reads CASSIQVNTEAFC. The CDR3 nucleotides read TGTGCCAGCAGTATACAGGTGAACACTGAAGCTTTCTGT.

This clonotype was picked up a small number of times. The junction does not match germline at one end; this may be a read error. The chain links TRBV6-5 to TRBJ1-2; D is undetermined. The CDR3 has 17 residues. Germline V lookup: CDR1 MNHEY, CDR2 SVGAGI. The CDR3 spells CASSHSTGRLRVDGYTF. The DNA for the CDR3 is TGTGCCAGCAGTCACTCGACTGGTCGGTTGAGGGTCGACGGCTACACCTTC.

At least ten counts were recorded for this clonotype. This rearrangement joins TRBV19 to TRBJ2-7, with D possibly TRBD2 on 5 matching bases. The germline gives CDR1 LNHDA, CDR2 SQIVND (reference sequence). V lost 6 bases to trimming and J lost 4 bases, with 13 bases between them. The CDR3 is made up of 13 amino acids. The CDR3 bases are TGTGCCAGTAGCACCGGACTCTCGTACGAGCAGTACTTC. Protein sequence: CASSTGLSYEQYF.

Note on this clonotype: It may be a read error: a sequence one base away is much more abundant. V and J are TRBV2 and TRBJ2-6; unclear D gene. In germline, CDR1 is SNHLY, CDR2 FYNNEI. The CDR3 is 17 amino acids. The CDR3 loop is CARSLYPSTSGANVLTF. Written as DNA, the CDR3 is TGTGCCCGCAGCTTGTATCCCAGCACCTCTGGGGCCAACGTCCTGACTTTC.

This clonotype was detected a few times. One end of the junction is discordant with germline, which a read error may explain. The chain combines TRBV6-5 with TRBJ1-2, with a possible D match to TRBD1 (5 bases). CDR1 MNHEY and CDR2 SVGAGI come from the germline V gene. CDR3 size: 12 residues. CDR3 protein: CASSQQGYGYSF. The CDR3 nucleotides read TGTGCCAGCAGTCAGCAGGGTTACGGCTACTCCTTC.

This clonotype was counted ten times or more. The rearrangement links TRBV6-5 to TRBJ1-6; D is perhaps TRBD1 (6 bases). Looked up from germline, CDR1 is MNHEY and CDR2 is SVGAGI. V lost 6 bases, J lost 6 bases, and 12 bases lay in between. CDR3 size: 14 residues. This chain's CDR3 is CASSRDKSNSPLHF. DNA for the CDR3: TGTGCCAGCAGCCGGGACAAGAGTAATTCACCCCTCCACTTT.

This clonotype appeared many times. V is TRBV5-8 and J is TRBJ1-3; TRBD1 agrees at 7 bases. Germline lookup yields CDR1 SGHTS and CDR2 YDEGEE. The length of the CDR3 is 14 residues. V gave up 4 bases and J gave up 4 bases; unmatched junction bases: 5. Here the CDR3 DNA reads TGTGCCAGCAGCGTTGACAGGGTCGGAAACACCATATATTTT. Translation gives CASSVDRVGNTIYF. The whole variable domain, filled in from reference TRBV5-8 and TRBJ1-3, reads EAGVTQSPTHLIKTRGQQATLRCSPISGHTSVYWYQQALGLGLQFLLWYDEGEERNRGNFPPRFSGRQFPNYSSELNVNALELEDSALYLCASSVDRVGNTIYFGEGSWLTVV.

This chain uses TRBV6-2 or TRBV6-3 with TRBJ2-7, with 7 nucleotides matching TRBD1. Germline V gene data show CDR1 as MNHEY and CDR2 as SVGEGT. The CDR3 is 17 residues long. With V trimmed by 0 bases and J by 1 base, 9 bases remained unmatched. This CDR3 reads CASSYSQPGGRSYEQYF. The CDR3 DNA is TGTGCCAGCAGTTACTCGCAGCCAGGGGGACGATCCTACGAGCAGTACTTC.

The chain carries TRBV15 and TRBJ2-1; 11 positions match TRBD2. The germline V gene has CDR1 LNHNV and CDR2 YYDKDF (reference sequence). The CDR3 covers 14 residues. V lost 1 base and J lost 7; bases outside the gene matches: 0. The CDR3 reads CATSRASGRNEQFF. CDR3 nucleotides: TGTGCCACCAGCAGAGCTAGCGGGAGGAATGAGCAGTTCTTC.

The chain employs TRBV7-7 and TRBJ2-1, with 7 bases lining up with TRBD2. The germline V gene has CDR1 SSHAT and CDR2 FNYEAQ (reference sequence). The CDR3 consists of 13 residues. In DNA, the CDR3 is TGTGTTAGCAGCCCCGCCCGGGAGGATGAGCAGTTCTTC. This codes for CVSSPAREDEQFF.

This rearrangement joins TRBV2 to TRBJ1-6; D gene unclear. The germline CDR1 and CDR2 sequences are SNHLY and FYNNEI. This CDR3 has 15 amino acids. V gave up 1 base and J gave up 9 bases, with 13 bases separating them. CDR3 residues: CASSEDGEGSSPLHF. DNA for the CDR3: TGTGCCAGCAGTGAAGACGGGGAGGGTAGTTCACCCCTCCACTTT.

For this clonotype: The conserved closing phenylalanine or tryptophan is absent in this CDR3, likely reflecting a read error. No DNA is shown, since the ends of the CDR3 on it are uncertain; the CDR3 is the one TCRdb lists. This chain links TRBV6-2 or TRBV6-3 with TRBJ2-2; the table calls TRBD1, which could not be checked here. Germline loops: CDR1 MNHEY, CDR2 SVGEGT. Ends included, the CDR3 has 15 residues. The CDR3 protein is CASRRDRVNTGERMS.

This rearrangement joins TRBV6-2 or TRBV6-3 to TRBJ2-2; tentative D call: TRBD2 (5 bases). This CDR3 has 18 amino acids. Trimming removed 2 bases from V and 0 bases from J, with 16 bases in between. Germline CDR1 and CDR2: MNHEY and SVGEGT. This chain's CDR3 is CASSYAGLMPANTGELFF. The CDR3 nucleotides are TGTGCCAGCAGTTACGCGGGCCTTATGCCCGCGAACACCGGGGAGCTGTTTTTT.

Concerning this clonotype itself: A read error may account for a junction end that differs from germline. The genes are TRBV4-1 and TRBJ2-5; a weak D match, TRBD1 (5 bases). CDR3 size: 14 residues. CDR1 is MGHRA and CDR2 is YSYEKL in the germline V gene. CDR3 sequence: CASRHPRPGETQYF. CDR3 sequence (DNA): TGCGCCAGCCGCCACCCTAGACCAGGGGAGACCCAGTACTTC.

In DNA, the CDR3 is TGTGCCAGCAGCCCCAGCGGTAGGGGCGGCGAGCAGTACTTC. Amino acids: CASSPSGRGGEQYF. V gene TRBV7-6 combines with J gene TRBJ2-7, with D perhaps being TRBD1 or TRBD2 (5 bases each). This CDR3 has 14 residues. Germline CDR1 SGHVS, CDR2 FNYEAQ. The ends were cut back, 5 bases at V and 6 bases at J, with 17 bases in the middle.

This clonotype was observed a handful of times. Possible read error: a much larger clone is one base away. Likely a read error: the CDR3 ends without its conserved phenylalanine or tryptophan. V usage is TRBV9 and J usage is TRBJ1-2; TRBD1 is a possible D gene (6 bases). The CDR3 is made up of 15 amino acids. Trimming shortened V by 5 bases and J by 5 bases, and 19 bases separated the two germline ends. Germline V gene data show CDR1 as SGDLS and CDR2 as YYNGEE. CDR3 coding DNA: TGTGCCAGCAGTGCTCATCTAGGGGGGGCTTATGGCTACACCCTC. Translating it yields CASSAHLGGAYGYTL.

The CDR3 is CASSSGGGSGLDTQYF. CDR3 bases: TGTGCCAGCTCAAGCGGGGGGGGCTCAGGGCTAGATACGCAGTATTTT. The V and J genes are TRBV7-8 and TRBJ2-3, with TRBD2 identical over 10 bases. Trimming removed 8 bases from V and 5 bases from J; junction bases left unmatched: 13. CDR1 and CDR2 from the germline V gene are SGHVS and FQNEAQ. The length of the CDR3 is 16 residues.

The chain links TRBV4-3 to TRBJ2-4; tentatively, D is TRBD2 (5 bases). The CDR3 sequence is 16 residues long. Trimming pared 0 bases from V and 8 bases from J, leaving 17 bases between. Germline loops: CDR1 LGHNA, CDR2 YSLEER. CDR3 region: CASSQEEGWEYDIQYF. For the CDR3, the DNA is TGCGCCAGCAGCCAAGAGGAAGGGTGGGAGTACGACATTCAGTACTTC.